This T cell receptor (beta chain) was captured in a study of blood T cell repertoires in COVID-19. The overall study: From T cells, B-cell-depleted T cells, or PBMCs came the material, which was cDNA or gDNA.

The protocol was immunoSEQ multiplex PCR, while the TCRdb copy is restricted to in-frame clones and leaves out a portion. The sample consists of around 80,000 clones, more than 85% of them appearing once. Germline V gene sequence: CDR1 MNHNS, CDR2 SASEGT. V dropped 3 bases and J dropped 8 bases, with 17 bases sitting between them. The CDR3 consists of 15 residues. This sequence was found in a man at least 80 years old with active or convalescent COVID-19. V gene TRBV6-1 combines with J gene TRBJ2-1; D possibly corresponds to TRBD1 (7 bases). The sequencing sample was made of peripheral blood. CDR3 bases: TGTGCCAGCAGTGAGACCCGGGGGACAGACGATGAGCAGTTCTTC. It encodes CASSETRGTDDEQFF.